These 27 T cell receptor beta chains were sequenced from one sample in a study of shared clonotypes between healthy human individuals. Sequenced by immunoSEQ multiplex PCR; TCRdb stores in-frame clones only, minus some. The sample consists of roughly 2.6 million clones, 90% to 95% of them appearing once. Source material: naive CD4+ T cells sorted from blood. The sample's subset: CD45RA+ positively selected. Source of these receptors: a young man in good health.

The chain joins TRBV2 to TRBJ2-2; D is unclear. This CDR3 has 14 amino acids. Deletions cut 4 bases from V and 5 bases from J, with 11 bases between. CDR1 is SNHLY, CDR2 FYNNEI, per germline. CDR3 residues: CASSGRQPTGELFF. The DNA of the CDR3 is TGTGCCAGCAGTGGTAGGCAACCTACCGGGGAGCTGTTTTTT.

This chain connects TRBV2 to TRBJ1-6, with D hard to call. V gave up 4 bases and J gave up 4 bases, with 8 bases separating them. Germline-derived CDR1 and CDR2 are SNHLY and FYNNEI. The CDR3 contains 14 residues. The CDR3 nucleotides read TGTGCCAGCAGTGGGGAGATATATAATTCACCCCTCCACTTT. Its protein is CASSGEIYNSPLHF.

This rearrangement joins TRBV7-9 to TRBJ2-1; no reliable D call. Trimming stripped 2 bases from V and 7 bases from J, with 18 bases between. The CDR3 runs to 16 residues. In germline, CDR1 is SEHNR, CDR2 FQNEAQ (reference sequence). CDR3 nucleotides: TGTGCCAGCAGCTTAATGGCCCAGCAACCGCGGAATGAGCAGTTCTTC. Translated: CASSLMAQQPRNEQFF. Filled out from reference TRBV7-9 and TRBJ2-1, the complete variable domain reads DTGVSQNPRHKITKRGQNVTFRCDPISEHNRLYWYRQTLGQGPEFLTYFQNEAQLEKSRLLSDRFSAERPKGSFSTLEIQRTEQGDSAMYLCASSLMAQQPRNEQFFGPGTRLTVL.

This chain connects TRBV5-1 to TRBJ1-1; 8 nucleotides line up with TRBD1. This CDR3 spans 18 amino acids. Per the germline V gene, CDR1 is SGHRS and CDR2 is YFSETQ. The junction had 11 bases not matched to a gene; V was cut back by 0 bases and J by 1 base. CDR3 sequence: CASSLGRQGSGANTEAFF. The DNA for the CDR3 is TGCGCCAGCAGCTTGGGGAGACAGGGGTCAGGGGCGAACACTGAAGCTTTCTTT.

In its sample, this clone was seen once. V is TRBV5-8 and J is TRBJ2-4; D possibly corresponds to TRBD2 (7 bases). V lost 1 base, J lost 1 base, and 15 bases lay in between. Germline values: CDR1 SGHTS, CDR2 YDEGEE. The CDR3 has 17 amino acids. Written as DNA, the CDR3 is TGTGCCAGCAGCTTGATTGGGGGGGGCCAGGCCAAAAACATTCAGTACTTC. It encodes CASSLIGGGQAKNIQYF.

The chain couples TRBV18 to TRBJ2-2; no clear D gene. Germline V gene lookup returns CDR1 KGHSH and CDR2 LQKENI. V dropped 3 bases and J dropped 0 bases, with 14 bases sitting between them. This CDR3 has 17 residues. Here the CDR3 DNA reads TGTGCCAGCTCACCCATCGGCGGCGGCGCGAACACCGGGGAGCTGTTTTTT. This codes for CASSPIGGGANTGELFF.

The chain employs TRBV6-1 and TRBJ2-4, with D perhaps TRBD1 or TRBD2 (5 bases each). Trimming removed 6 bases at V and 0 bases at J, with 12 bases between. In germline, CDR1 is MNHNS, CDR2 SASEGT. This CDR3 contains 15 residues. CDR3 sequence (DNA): TGTGCCAGCAGGGCCGAGGGGATAGCCAAAAACATTCAGTACTTC. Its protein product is CASRAEGIAKNIQYF.

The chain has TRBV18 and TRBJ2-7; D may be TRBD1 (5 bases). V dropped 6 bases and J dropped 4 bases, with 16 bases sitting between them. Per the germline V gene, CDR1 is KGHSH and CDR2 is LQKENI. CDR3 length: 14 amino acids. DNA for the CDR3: TGTGCCAGCTCGACCGGGCCAGGGTTATACGAGCAGTACTTC. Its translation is CASSTGPGLYEQYF.

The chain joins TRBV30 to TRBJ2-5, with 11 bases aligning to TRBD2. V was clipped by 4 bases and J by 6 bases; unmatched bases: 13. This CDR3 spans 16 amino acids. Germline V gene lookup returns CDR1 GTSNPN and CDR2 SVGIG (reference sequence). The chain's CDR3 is CAWTRRLAGLGKTQYF. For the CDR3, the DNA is TGTGCCTGGACGCGGCGACTAGCGGGATTAGGAAAGACCCAGTACTTC.

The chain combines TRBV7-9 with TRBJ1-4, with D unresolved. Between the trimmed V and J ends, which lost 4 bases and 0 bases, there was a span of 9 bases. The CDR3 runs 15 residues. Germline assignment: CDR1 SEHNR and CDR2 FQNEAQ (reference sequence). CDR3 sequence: CASSSRRPTNEKLFF. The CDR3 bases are TGTGCCAGCAGCTCCCGACGGCCAACTAATGAAAAACTGTTTTTT.

CDR3 coding DNA: TGTGCCAGCTCAAGAGACCGGTCCTCCTATGGCTACACCTTC. The encoded protein is CASSRDRSSYGYTF. This chain joins TRBV6-1 and TRBJ1-2, with D uncertain. CDR1 and CDR2 from the germline V gene are MNHNS and SASEGT. The CDR3 spans 14 residues. Between the trimmed V and J ends, which lost 8 bases and 4 bases, there was a span of 17 bases.

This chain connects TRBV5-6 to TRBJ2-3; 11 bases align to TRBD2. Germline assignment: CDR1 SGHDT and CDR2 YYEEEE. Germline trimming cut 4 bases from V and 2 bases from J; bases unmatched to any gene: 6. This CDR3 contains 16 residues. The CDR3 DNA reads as TGTGCCAGCAGCGTGCTGACTAGCGGGAACACAGATACGCAGTATTTT. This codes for CASSVLTSGNTDTQYF.

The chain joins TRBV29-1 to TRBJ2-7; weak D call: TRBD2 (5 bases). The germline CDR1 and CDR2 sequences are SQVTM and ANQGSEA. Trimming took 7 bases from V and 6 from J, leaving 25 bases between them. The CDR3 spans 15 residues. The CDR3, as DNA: TGCAGCGATTCTGTAACATCAGGACTTCCCTCCGAGCAGTACTTC. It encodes CSDSVTSGLPSEQYF.

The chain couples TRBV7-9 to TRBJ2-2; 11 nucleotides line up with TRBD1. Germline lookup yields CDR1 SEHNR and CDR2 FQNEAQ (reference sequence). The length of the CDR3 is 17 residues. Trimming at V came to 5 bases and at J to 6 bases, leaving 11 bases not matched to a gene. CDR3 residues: CASSKGQGAGRAGELFF. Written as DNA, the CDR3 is TGTGCCAGCAGCAAAGGACAGGGGGCTGGAAGGGCCGGGGAGCTGTTTTTT.

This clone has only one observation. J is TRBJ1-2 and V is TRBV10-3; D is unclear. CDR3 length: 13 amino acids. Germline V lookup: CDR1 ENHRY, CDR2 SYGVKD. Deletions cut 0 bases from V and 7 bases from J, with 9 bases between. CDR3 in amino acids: CAISESAKGGYTF. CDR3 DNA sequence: TGTGCCATCAGTGAGTCTGCGAAGGGTGGCTACACCTTC.

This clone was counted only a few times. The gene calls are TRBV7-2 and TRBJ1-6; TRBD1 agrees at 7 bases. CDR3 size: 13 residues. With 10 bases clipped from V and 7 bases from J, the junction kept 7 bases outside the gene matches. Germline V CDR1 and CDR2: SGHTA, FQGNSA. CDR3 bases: TGTGCCACCACAGCACAGGGGAATTCACCCCTCCACTTT. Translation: CATTAQGNSPLHF.

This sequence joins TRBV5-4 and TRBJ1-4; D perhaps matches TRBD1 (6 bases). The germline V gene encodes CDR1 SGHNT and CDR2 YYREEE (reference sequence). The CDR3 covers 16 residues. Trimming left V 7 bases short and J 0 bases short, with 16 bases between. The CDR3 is CASGNRDTATNEKLFF. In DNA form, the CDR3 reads TGTGCCAGCGGGAACCGGGACACTGCAACTAATGAAAAACTGTTTTTT.

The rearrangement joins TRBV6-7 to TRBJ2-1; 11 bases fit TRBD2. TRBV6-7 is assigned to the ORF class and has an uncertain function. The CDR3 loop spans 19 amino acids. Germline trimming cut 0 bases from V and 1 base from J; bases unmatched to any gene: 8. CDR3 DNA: TGTGCCAGCAGTTACTCCAGTAGCGGGAGGGCCGGATCCTACAATGAGCAGTTCTTC. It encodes CASSYSSSGRAGSYNEQFF.

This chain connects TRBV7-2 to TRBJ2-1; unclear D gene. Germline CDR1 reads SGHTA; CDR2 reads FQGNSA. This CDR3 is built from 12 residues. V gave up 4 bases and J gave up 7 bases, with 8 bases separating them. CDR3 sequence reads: CASSSFRNEQFF. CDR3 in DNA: TGTGCCAGCAGCTCGTTTCGAAATGAGCAGTTCTTC.

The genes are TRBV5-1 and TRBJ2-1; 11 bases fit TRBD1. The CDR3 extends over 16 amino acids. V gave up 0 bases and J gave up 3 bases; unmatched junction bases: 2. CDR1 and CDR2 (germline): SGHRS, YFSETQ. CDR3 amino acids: CASSLDGTGGYNEQFF. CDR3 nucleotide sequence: TGCGCCAGCAGCTTGGATGGGACAGGGGGCTACAATGAGCAGTTCTTC.

The DNA for the CDR3 is TGTGCCAGCAGCTTAGTAGGACTAGCGGGAGGGGGGCAGTTCTTC. It specifies CASSLVGLAGGGQFF. V usage is TRBV7-2 and J usage is TRBJ2-1; 15 nucleotides align to TRBD2. The CDR3 loop spans 15 amino acids. V lost 1 base and J lost 12; bases outside the gene matches: 4. Germline values: CDR1 SGHTA, CDR2 FQGNSA.

The CDR3 is CASSLVPGISPLHF. The CDR3 region has the DNA TGTGCCAGCAGCTTAGTCCCGGGAATTTCACCCCTCCACTTT. J is TRBJ1-6 and V is TRBV7-2; no clear D gene. With 1 base removed from V and 9 bases from J, the gap between germline ends came to 10 bases. Germline V gene data show CDR1 as SGHTA and CDR2 as FQGNSA. The length of the CDR3 is 14 residues. The variable domain in full, with the rest retrieved from reference TRBV7-2 and TRBJ1-6, is GAGVSQSPSNKVTEKGKDVELRCDPISGHTALYWYRQSLGQGLEFLIYFQGNSAPDKSGLPSDRFSAERTGGSVSTLTIQRTQQEDSAVYLCASSLVPGISPLHFGNGTRLTVT.

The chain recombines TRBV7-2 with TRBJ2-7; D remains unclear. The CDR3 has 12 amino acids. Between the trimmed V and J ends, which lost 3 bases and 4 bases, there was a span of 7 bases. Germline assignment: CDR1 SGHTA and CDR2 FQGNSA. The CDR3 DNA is TGTGCCAGCAGCTTGATAGAATACGAGCAGTACTTC. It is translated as CASSLIEYEQYF. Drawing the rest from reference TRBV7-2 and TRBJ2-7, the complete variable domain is GAGVSQSPSNKVTEKGKDVELRCDPISGHTALYWYRQSLGQGLEFLIYFQGNSAPDKSGLPSDRFSAERTGGSVSTLTIQRTQQEDSAVYLCASSLIEYEQYFGPGTRLTVT.

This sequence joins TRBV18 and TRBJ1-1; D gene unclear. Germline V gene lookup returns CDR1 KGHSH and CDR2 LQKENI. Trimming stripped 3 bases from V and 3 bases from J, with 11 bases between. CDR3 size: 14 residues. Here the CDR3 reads CASSPGIGDTEAFF. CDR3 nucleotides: TGTGCCAGCTCACCCGGTATTGGGGACACTGAAGCTTTCTTT.

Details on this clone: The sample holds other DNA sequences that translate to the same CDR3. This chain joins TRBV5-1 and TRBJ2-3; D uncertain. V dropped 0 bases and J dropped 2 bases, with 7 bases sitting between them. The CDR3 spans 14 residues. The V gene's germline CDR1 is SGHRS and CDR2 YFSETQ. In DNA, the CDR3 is TGCGCCAGCAGCTTGGAACAGACCACAGATACGCAGTATTTT. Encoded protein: CASSLEQTTDTQYF.

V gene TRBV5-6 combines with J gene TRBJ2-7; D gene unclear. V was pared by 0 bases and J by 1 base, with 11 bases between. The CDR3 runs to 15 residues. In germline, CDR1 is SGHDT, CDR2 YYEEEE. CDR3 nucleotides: TGTGCCAGCAGCTTGGACCCGCAGGCGTCCTACGAGCAGTACTTC. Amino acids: CASSLDPQASYEQYF.

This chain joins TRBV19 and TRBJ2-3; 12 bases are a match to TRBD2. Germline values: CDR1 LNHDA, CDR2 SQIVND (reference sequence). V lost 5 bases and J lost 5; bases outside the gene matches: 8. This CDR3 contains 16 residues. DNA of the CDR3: TGTGCCAGTAGTCCCCAACTAGCGGGAGGCGGAGATACGCAGTATTTT. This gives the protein CASSPQLAGGGDTQYF.